This T cell receptor (beta chain) originates from a study of shared clonotypes between healthy human individuals. Study-wide context: CD4 naive cells filled three plates per donor, CD4 memory three, CD8 naive two and CD8 memory one.

Terminally differentiated effector memory CD45RA+ cells were left out of the naive CD8 fraction, which was CD45RO-negative and positively selected for CCR7. Repertoires were generated with immunoSEQ multiplex PCR, while TCRdb's copy carries only in-frame clones and drops some. The table includes roughly 2.1 million clones, 90% to 95% detected once. Germline lookup yields CDR1 LNHDA and CDR2 SQIVND (reference sequence). The length of the CDR3 is 15 residues. Trimming removed 7 bases from V and 8 bases from J, with 20 bases in between. Sequenced material: naive CD8+ T cells from PBMCs. This rearrangement joins TRBV19 to TRBJ1-4; D not certain. The TCR originated in a man between 18 and 35 years old in good health. Some clones in this sample may be carry-over from other donors' samples. CDR3 sequence: CASTAGRGLGEKLFF. The DNA for the CDR3 is TGTGCCAGTACCGCGGGTCGCGGGCTTGGAGAAAAACTGTTTTTT. The full variable domain, in which reference TRBV19 and TRBJ1-4 provide the parts outside the CDR3, is DGGITQSPKYLFRKEGQNVTLSCEQNLNHDAMYWYRQDPGQGLRLIYYSQIVNDFQKGDIAEGYSVSREKKESFPLTVTSAQKNPTAFYLCASTAGRGLGEKLFFGSGTQLSVL.